Reported below is one T cell receptor (beta chain). Its target is unknown. Sequencing used immunoSEQ multiplex PCR; TCRdb keeps in-frame clones, though not all of them. The sample includes 60,000 to 80,000 clones, about 85% of them seen just once. These data are taken from a study of T cell responses to AZD1222 COVID-19 vaccine. Study conclusions and caveats: Mostly white British, mostly female donors; authors suggested clonal diversity may be underestimated. Repertoire sampling occurred only after the peak T cell response. Spike-specific TCR breadth and depth were elevated following two AZD1222 doses. Within unmutated variant regions lay the reported targets of nearly half of spike-specific TCRs.

The CDR3 length is 15 residues. Germline lookup yields CDR1 SGHTA and CDR2 FQGNSA. Trimming shortened V by 3 bases and J by 6 bases, and 12 bases separated the two germline ends. Material: peripheral blood, obtained on day 0 of AZD1222 vaccination. The rearrangement links TRBV7-2 to TRBJ1-6; D gene unclear. This sequence was found in an adult in good health. The CDR3 spells CASSFIMGSNSPLHF. CDR3 in DNA: TGTGCCAGCAGCTTCATTATGGGCTCTAATTCACCCCTCCACTTT. The whole variable domain, remainder taken from reference TRBV7-2 and TRBJ1-6, is GAGVSQSPSNKVTEKGKDVELRCDPISGHTALYWYRQSLGQGLEFLIYFQGNSAPDKSGLPSDRFSAERTGGSVSTLTIQRTQQEDSAVYLCASSFIMGSNSPLHFGNGTRLTVT.